Below are 24 T cell receptor beta chains sequenced from a single sample in a study of shared clonotypes between healthy human individuals (dated by TCRdb to about 2020). Library creation used the immunoSEQ multiplex PCR assay. In TCRdb, the immuneACCESS table is reduced to in-frame sequences with V and J assigned. These tables do not hold every clone; where another copy was compared, an unresolved V gene accounts for under half, and the others remain unexplained. Counted in this sample were a few million clones; more than 85% of them appeared once. The ten largest clones represent 0.39% of the sample. Material for sequencing was naive CD4+ T cells from PBMCs. The sample's cell subset or site label, decoded: CD45RA+ positively selected. Receptor source: a young man in good health. Some clones in this sample may be carry-over from other donors' samples.

V and J are TRBV28 and TRBJ2-3; D is possibly TRBD1 (9 bases). This CDR3 is built from 20 residues. V lost 5 bases and J lost 3, with 30 bases in between. Germline lookup yields CDR1 MDHEN and CDR2 SYDVKM. The CDR3 DNA sequence: TGTGCCAGCAGTGCGGACAGGGGATTAGTTGGCGGGAGGTTTACAGATACGCAGTATTTT. As protein: CASSADRGLVGGRFTDTQYF.

A few counts support this clone. The V gene is TRBV5-1, the J gene TRBJ2-5; 9 bases match TRBD1. The V and J ends lost 4 bases and 4 bases, in that order; junction bases with no gene match: 11. The CDR3 has 16 amino acids. CDR1 SGHRS and CDR2 YFSETQ come from the germline V gene. In DNA, the CDR3 is TGCGCCAGCAGCGGTGGTTACAGGGGGCGTGGAGAGACCCAGTACTTC. This codes for CASSGGYRGRGETQYF.

J is TRBJ2-2 and V is TRBV6-5, with unresolved D. Trimming took off 2 bases at V and 0 bases at J, with 4 bases between the two ends. The CDR3 is 14 residues long. Germline loops: CDR1 MNHEY, CDR2 SVGAGI. CDR3: CASSYPPNTGELFF. DNA for the CDR3: TGTGCCAGCAGTTACCCCCCGAACACCGGGGAGCTGTTTTTT.

V gene TRBV25-1 combines with J gene TRBJ1-1; possibly TRBD1 for D (5 bases). The germline V gene encodes CDR1 MGHDK and CDR2 SYGVNS. The CDR3 is made up of 15 amino acids. The V end was cut by 3 bases, the J end by 3 bases, with 14 bases between. CDR3: CASSDPTRGDTEAFF. The CDR3 coding sequence is TGTGCCAGCAGTGACCCGACGCGAGGGGACACTGAAGCTTTCTTT.

The chain has TRBV7-3 and TRBJ2-3, with no clear D. V shed 5 bases and J shed 4 bases, with 16 bases lying between them. The CDR3 loop spans 15 amino acids. Germline CDR1 and CDR2: SGHTA and FQGTGA. CDR3 in amino acids: CASSPPGSGADTQYF. CDR3 sequence (DNA): TGTGCCAGCAGCCCACCTGGCTCGGGTGCAGATACGCAGTATTTT.

The chain combines TRBV5-4 with TRBJ2-1, with TRBD2 as a possible D gene (6 bases). CDR1 is SGHNT, CDR2 YYREEE, per germline (reference sequence). The ends were cut back, 0 bases at V and 1 base at J, with 11 bases in the middle. The CDR3 runs 16 residues. In DNA form, the CDR3 reads TGTGCCAGCAGCTTGGAGCCGGGACTTTCCTACAATGAGCAGTTCTTC. The encoded protein is CASSLEPGLSYNEQFF. Full variable domain (remainder filled in from reference TRBV5-4 and TRBJ2-1): ETGVTQSPTHLIKTRGQQVTLRCSSQSGHNTVSWYQQALGQGPQFIFQYYREEENGRGNFPPRFSGLQFPNYSSELNVNALELDDSALYLCASSLEPGLSYNEQFFGPGTRLTVL.

This chain connects TRBV5-1 to TRBJ2-5; D might be TRBD2 (5 bases). The CDR3 has 12 amino acids. Trimming stripped 1 base from V and 10 bases from J, with 11 bases between. Per the germline V gene, CDR1 is SGHRS and CDR2 is YFSETQ. The CDR3 protein is CASSLLGEVQYF. The DNA for the CDR3 is TGCGCCAGCAGCTTGCTCGGGGAAGTCCAGTACTTC.

V is TRBV18 and J is TRBJ1-5; weak D call: TRBD1 (5 bases). Germline lookup yields CDR1 KGHSH and CDR2 LQKENI. The CDR3 is 15 residues long. V was clipped by 0 bases and J by 7 bases, with 13 bases between them. The CDR3 region has the DNA TGTGCCAGCTCACCACCTCCAGGGAGGGGACAGCCCCAGCATTTT. Translating it yields CASSPPPGRGQPQHF. The full variable domain, completed using reference TRBV18 and TRBJ1-5, is NAGVMQNPRHLVRRRGQEARLRCSPMKGHSHVYWYRQLPEEGLKFMVYLQKENIIDESGMPKERFSAEFPKEGPSILRIQQVVRGDSAAYFCASSPPPGRGQPQHFGDGTRLSIL.

This chain connects TRBV29-1 to TRBJ2-3; D uncertain. The CDR3 has 14 residues. Between the trimmed V and J ends, which lost 4 bases and 5 bases, there was a span of 16 bases. Germline V gene lookup returns CDR1 SQVTM and CDR2 ANQGSEA. The CDR3 DNA follows: TGCAGCGTTGCCGGGCCTACCTCCGGAGATACGCAGTATTTT. Encoded protein: CSVAGPTSGDTQYF.

This clone was found once. The V and J genes are TRBV4-2 and TRBJ1-1; TRBD1 is a possible D gene (6 bases). This CDR3 is 13 amino acids long. The V gene lost 4 bases and the J gene lost 7 bases, with 13 bases spanning the gap. The V gene's germline CDR1 is LGHNA and CDR2 YNFKEQ. The CDR3 loop is CASSRVQGLEAFF. In nucleotides, the CDR3 is TGTGCCAGCAGCCGAGTACAGGGACTTGAAGCTTTCTTT.

This chain joins TRBV5-1 and TRBJ1-5, with D maybe TRBD1 (6 bases). V lost 5 bases and J lost 3, with 12 bases in between. This CDR3 region has 14 residues. Per the germline V gene, CDR1 is SGHRS and CDR2 is YFSETQ. The CDR3 sequence: CASRPGGLNQPQHF. DNA of the CDR3: TGCGCCAGCAGACCGGGGGGCCTCAATCAGCCCCAGCATTTT.

V and J are TRBV4-3 and TRBJ2-2; TRBD2 is a possible D gene (6 bases). This CDR3 spans 14 amino acids. Trimming stripped 4 bases from V and 6 bases from J, with 12 bases between. The germline V gene encodes CDR1 LGHNA and CDR2 YSLEER. The CDR3 loop is CASSLGRGSGELFF. DNA of the CDR3: TGCGCCAGCAGCCTAGGCCGGGGGTCCGGGGAGCTGTTTTTT.

The chain recombines TRBV9 with TRBJ1-2, with D possibly being TRBD1 (5 bases). The CDR3 contains 15 residues. Germline V gene data show CDR1 as SGDLS and CDR2 as YYNGEE. V was cut by 0 bases and J by 3 bases, with 12 bases left in between. This CDR3 reads CASSVGQGGHYGYTF. In DNA, the CDR3 is TGTGCCAGCAGCGTAGGTCAGGGCGGGCACTATGGCTACACCTTC. Complete variable domain (other parts from reference TRBV9 and TRBJ1-2): DSGVTQTPKHLITATGQRVTLRCSPRSGDLSVYWYQQSLDQGLQFLIQYYNGEERAKGNILERFSAQQFPDLHSELNLSSLELGDSALYFCASSVGQGGHYGYTFGSGTRLTVV.

V is TRBV28 and J is TRBJ2-3; no clear D gene. Looked up from germline, CDR1 is MDHEN and CDR2 is SYDVKM. With 6 bases removed from V and 0 bases from J, the gap between germline ends came to 13 bases. CDR3 length equals 15 residues. This CDR3 is CASSPRPTSTDTQYF. The CDR3 coding sequence is TGTGCCAGCAGCCCCCGGCCCACTAGCACAGATACGCAGTATTTT.

This chain uses TRBV5-5 with TRBJ1-5, with D perhaps TRBD1 (6 bases). The CDR3 loop spans 13 amino acids. The germline gives CDR1 SGHKS, CDR2 YYEKEE (reference sequence). Trimming shortened V by 3 bases and J by 5 bases, and 9 bases separated the two germline ends. The CDR3 spells CASSSDRDQPQHF. DNA of the CDR3: TGTGCCAGCAGCTCGGACAGAGATCAGCCCCAGCATTTT.

The chain is built from TRBV5-1 and TRBJ2-7; D unresolved. The CDR3 runs 14 residues. Germline CDR1 is SGHRS and CDR2 is YFSETQ. V lost 0 bases and J lost 5, with 12 bases in between. CDR3 bases: TGCGCCAGCAGCTTGGATTCCTGGAAAAACGAGCAGTACTTC. It specifies CASSLDSWKNEQYF.

The V gene is TRBV2, the J gene TRBJ2-7, with 7 positions matching TRBD2. The V gene's germline CDR1 is SNHLY and CDR2 FYNNEI. J was trimmed by 2 bases and V by 6 bases; bases with no gene match: 7. CDR3 length: 14 amino acids. CDR3 nucleotides: TGTGCCAGCAGCGCCCTGGCGGGAGCCTACGAGCAGTACTTC. Translation gives CASSALAGAYEQYF.

This clone has only one observation. V usage is TRBV5-1 and J usage is TRBJ2-7; 12 bases align to TRBD2. Trimming took 0 bases from V and 5 from J; bases not matched to a gene: 18. The CDR3 sequence is 20 residues long. Germline loops: CDR1 SGHRS, CDR2 YFSETQ. CDR3 in DNA: TGCGCCAGCAGCTTGGAGGTTAGGAGGGAGAGGACTAGCGGGATACACGAGCAGTACTTC. Residues: CASSLEVRRERTSGIHEQYF.

The chain recombines TRBV14 with TRBJ2-2; no clear D gene. This CDR3 is built from 18 residues. Germline V CDR1 and CDR2: SGHDN, FVKESK. Between the trimmed V and J ends, which lost 0 bases and 1 base, there was a span of 15 bases. In DNA, the CDR3 is TGTGCCAGCAGCCAAGAGTTGACGATAAGCCGGAACACCGGGGAGCTGTTTTTT. Protein product: CASSQELTISRNTGELFF.

The V and J genes are TRBV18 and TRBJ1-1; TRBD1 might be the D (6 bases). The V gene's germline CDR1 is KGHSH and CDR2 LQKENI. V was pared by 3 bases and J by 5 bases, with 16 bases between. The CDR3 has 15 amino acids. The CDR3 reads CASSPLGGGQTEAFF. Written as DNA, the CDR3 is TGTGCCAGCTCACCCCTCGGGGGGGGGCAAACTGAAGCTTTCTTT.

The chain links TRBV30 to TRBJ1-6; D is perhaps TRBD1 (5 bases). The germline CDR1 and CDR2 sequences are GTSNPN and SVGIG (reference sequence). Trimming pared 4 bases from V and 13 bases from J, leaving 17 bases between. The CDR3 contains 13 residues. The CDR3, as DNA: TGTGCCTGGACGGGGGACGGAACGCAGCCCCTCCACTTT. Its protein product is CAWTGDGTQPLHF.

The chain links TRBV18 to TRBJ2-1; D unresolved. The CDR3 loop spans 16 amino acids. Trimming removed 0 bases from V and 7 bases from J, with 16 bases in between. The germline V gene has CDR1 KGHSH and CDR2 LQKENI. The CDR3 DNA is TGTGCCAGCTCACCACCCGCGCCACTTATAGGGAATGAGCAGTTCTTC. This encodes CASSPPAPLIGNEQFF.

The gene calls are TRBV4-2 and TRBJ2-1; 12 nucleotides match TRBD2. From germline, CDR1 is LGHNA and CDR2 YNFKEQ. This CDR3 is 17 amino acids long. The V gene end was trimmed by 4 bases and the J gene end by 9 bases; junction bases not matched to a gene: 13. CDR3 coding DNA: TGTGCCAGCAGCCGGACTAGCGGGGTAAGGGGCAATGGTGAGCAGTTCTTC. Its translation is CASSRTSGVRGNGEQFF.

The chain couples TRBV15 to TRBJ1-5, with D hard to call. V lost 3 bases and J lost 3, with 15 bases in between. The CDR3 is made up of 16 amino acids. Germline CDR1 LNHNV, CDR2 YYDKDF (reference sequence). The CDR3 here is CATSSDYGRTNQPQHF. The CDR3 bases are TGTGCCACCAGCAGTGATTATGGCAGGACCAATCAGCCCCAGCATTTT.